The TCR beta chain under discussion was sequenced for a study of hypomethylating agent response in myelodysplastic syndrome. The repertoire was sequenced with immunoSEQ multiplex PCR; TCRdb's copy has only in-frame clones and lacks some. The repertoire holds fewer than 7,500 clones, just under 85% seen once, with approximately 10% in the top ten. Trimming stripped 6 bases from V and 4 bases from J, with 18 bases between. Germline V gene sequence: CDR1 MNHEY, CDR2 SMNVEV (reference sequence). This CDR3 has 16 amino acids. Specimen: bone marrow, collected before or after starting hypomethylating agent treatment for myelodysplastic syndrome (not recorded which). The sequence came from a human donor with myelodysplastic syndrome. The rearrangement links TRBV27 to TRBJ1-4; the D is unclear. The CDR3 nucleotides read TGTGCCAGCAGACCCCATGGTCCGGAATTTAATGAAAAACTGTTTTTT. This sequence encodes CASRPHGPEFNEKLFF.